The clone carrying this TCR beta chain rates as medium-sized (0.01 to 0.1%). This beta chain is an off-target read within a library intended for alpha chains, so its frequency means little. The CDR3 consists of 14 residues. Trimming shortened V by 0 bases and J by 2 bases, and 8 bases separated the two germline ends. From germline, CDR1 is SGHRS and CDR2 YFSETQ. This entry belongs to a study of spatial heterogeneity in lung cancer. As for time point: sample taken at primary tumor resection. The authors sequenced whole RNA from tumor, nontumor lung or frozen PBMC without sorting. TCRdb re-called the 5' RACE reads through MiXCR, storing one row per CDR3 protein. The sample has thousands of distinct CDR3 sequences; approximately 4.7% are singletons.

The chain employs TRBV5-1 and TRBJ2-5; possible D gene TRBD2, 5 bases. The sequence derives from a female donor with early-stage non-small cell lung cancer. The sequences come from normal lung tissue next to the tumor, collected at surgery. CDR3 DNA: TGCGCCAGCAGCTTGGCGAGGGCTCAAGAGACCCAGTACTTC. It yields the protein CASSLARAQETQYF.